The next 30 T cell receptor beta chains were all read from a single sample in a study of blood T cell repertoires in COVID-19. Some clones are missing from TCRdb's copy, which holds only in-frame ones; the method was immunoSEQ multiplex PCR. This sample has around 200,000 clones, with approximately 85% found just once. Sequencing used PBMCs or T cells enriched from blood (not recorded which). These TCRs come from a middle-aged man who had recovered from COVID-19.

The genes are TRBV5-4 and TRBJ1-5; possible D gene TRBD1, 6 bases. V was cut by 2 bases and J by 3 bases, with 15 bases left in between. CDR1 and CDR2 (germline): SGHNT, YYREEE (reference sequence). The CDR3 runs to 16 residues. CDR3 nucleotide sequence: TGTGCCAGCAGCTTTGGGGGCCGGGGGGACAATCAGCCCCAGCATTTT. Translation gives CASSFGGRGDNQPQHF.

The rearrangement joins TRBV11-2 to TRBJ2-7, with D possibly TRBD2 on 6 matching bases. Trimming removed 2 bases from V and 4 bases from J, with 9 bases in between. Germline CDR1 SGHAT, CDR2 FQNNGV. This CDR3 is built from 13 residues. In nucleotides, the CDR3 is TGTGCCAGCAGCTTAAAGGGACTGTACGAGCAGTACTTC. Translating gives CASSLKGLYEQYF.

The chain employs TRBV20-1 and TRBJ1-5, with D uncertain. CDR1 is DFQATT, CDR2 SNEGSKA, per germline (reference sequence). Trimming left V 3 bases short and J 5 bases short, with 20 bases between. There are 16 residues in the CDR3. DNA of the CDR3: TGCAGTGCTAGTCAGGTCTGGGGAGGGATTTATCAGCCCCAGCATTTT. Amino acid sequence: CSASQVWGGIYQPQHF.

This clone was observed a single time. V usage is TRBV10-3 and J usage is TRBJ1-5, with D perhaps matching TRBD1 (6 bases). V was pared by 2 bases and J by 0 bases, with 14 bases between. Germline CDR1 reads ENHRY; CDR2 reads SYGVKD. CDR3 length: 17 amino acids. CDR3 region: CAISEGQGILSNQPQHF. The CDR3 coding sequence is TGTGCCATCAGTGAGGGTCAGGGGATTCTTAGCAATCAGCCCCAGCATTTT.

The CDR3 DNA follows: TGTGCCAGCAGTGAGCGGACAGGGCAATCACCCCTCCACTTT. It encodes CASSERTGQSPLHF. This chain links TRBV2 with TRBJ1-6, with TRBD1 matching over 8 bases. V shed 3 bases and J 10 bases; nucleotides not matched to a gene: 5. The CDR3 spans 14 residues. From germline, CDR1 is SNHLY and CDR2 FYNNEI.

The chain combines TRBV11-2 with TRBJ1-6; 7 nucleotides align to TRBD1. The CDR3 spans 16 residues. The trim removed 0 bases at V and 5 bases at J, leaving 4 bases unmatched. Germline-derived CDR1 and CDR2 are SGHAT and FQNNGV. CDR3 region: CASSLDTDRNNSPLHF. The CDR3 coding sequence is TGTGCCAGCAGCTTAGATACGGACAGGAATAATTCACCCCTCCACTTT.

This clone was detected only a few times. This sequence joins TRBV10-3 and TRBJ2-1; 9 nucleotides agree with TRBD1. Per germline, CDR1 ENHRY and CDR2 SYGVKD. There are 15 residues in the CDR3. Trimming removed 2 bases from V and 5 bases from J; junction bases left unmatched: 4. The DNA for the CDR3 is TGTGCCATCAGTGAGGGGACAGGGCTTAACAATGAGCAGTTCTTC. It encodes CAISEGTGLNNEQFF.

The chain is built from TRBV19 and TRBJ1-1; TRBD1 is a possible D gene (5 bases). The CDR3 extends over 14 amino acids. Germline V gene data show CDR1 as LNHDA and CDR2 as SQIVND (reference sequence). Deletions cut 8 bases from V and 1 base from J, with 14 bases between. The CDR3 here is CASRTQGWNTEAFF. In nucleotides, the CDR3 is TGTGCCAGTCGCACCCAGGGATGGAACACTGAAGCTTTCTTT.

In this sample, this clone turned up a few times. V gene TRBV19 combines with J gene TRBJ1-1, with D perhaps TRBD1 (6 bases). The CDR3 consists of 15 residues. Germline CDR1 and CDR2: LNHDA and SQIVND (reference sequence). V gave up 3 bases and J gave up 5 bases, with 16 bases separating them. CDR3: CASSIFGQSQTEAFF. CDR3 nucleotides: TGTGCCAGTAGTATCTTCGGACAGTCACAGACTGAAGCTTTCTTT.

This clone occurred a few times. V gene TRBV5-1 combines with J gene TRBJ1-6; perhaps TRBD1 as D (6 bases). The V and J ends lost 1 base and 10 bases respectively, with 12 bases between them. In germline, CDR1 is SGHRS, CDR2 YFSETQ. The CDR3 totals 14 residues. The CDR3 reads CASSLQGKESPLHF. The CDR3 DNA sequence: TGCGCCAGCAGCTTGCAGGGGAAAGAATCACCCCTCCACTTT.

V is TRBV5-6 and J is TRBJ2-7; 9 bases align to TRBD1. The germline gives CDR1 SGHDT, CDR2 YYEEEE. Trimming took 4 bases from V and 6 from J; bases not matched to a gene: 11. The CDR3 is 15 amino acids. As DNA, the CDR3 is TGTGCCAGCAGCCGAGATGACAGGGGGGTGAGCGAGCAGTACTTC. Translating gives CASSRDDRGVSEQYF.

The chain couples TRBV19 to TRBJ1-3; tentatively, D is TRBD1 (5 bases). Germline loops: CDR1 LNHDA, CDR2 SQIVND (reference sequence). The CDR3 runs to 14 residues. Trimming took 8 bases from V and 4 from J, leaving 15 bases between them. CDR3 in amino acids: CASSPGAAGNTIYF. For the CDR3, the DNA is TGTGCCAGTTCTCCTGGGGCAGCCGGAAACACCATATATTTT.

The chain couples TRBV13 to TRBJ2-3, with D maybe TRBD2 (5 bases). Trimming left V 3 bases short and J 0 bases short, with 10 bases between. The germline gives CDR1 PRHDT, CDR2 FYEKMQ (reference sequence). The CDR3 has 15 residues. CDR3 in DNA: TGTGCCAGCAGCTTGGGAGAATTAAGCACAGATACGCAGTATTTT. Translation: CASSLGELSTDTQYF.

The V and J genes are TRBV18 and TRBJ1-2; 8 nucleotides match TRBD1. CDR3 length: 15 residues. The junction had 6 bases not matched to a gene; V was cut back by 6 bases and J by 0 bases. From germline, CDR1 is KGHSH and CDR2 LQKENI. This CDR3 is CASSPGQGTNYGYTF. For the CDR3, the DNA is TGTGCCAGCTCTCCCGGACAGGGAACTAACTATGGCTACACCTTC.

The CDR3 reads CASGSSGGAYEQFF. The CDR3, as DNA: TGCGCCAGCGGTTCTAGCGGGGGGGCCTATGAGCAGTTCTTC. This rearrangement joins TRBV4-1 to TRBJ2-1, with 12 bases matching TRBD2. V gave up 8 bases and J gave up 8 bases; unmatched junction bases: 7. Germline V gene lookup returns CDR1 MGHRA and CDR2 YSYEKL. The CDR3 contains 14 residues.

This chain uses TRBV6-5 with TRBJ1-5, with 7 bases fitting TRBD1. J gave up 4 bases and V 2 bases, and 5 bases lay outside the gene matches. This CDR3 spans 15 amino acids. Per the germline V gene, CDR1 is MNHEY and CDR2 is SVGAGI. The CDR3 bases are TGTGCCAGCAGTTACGGTACAGGGGAGAATCAGCCCCAGCATTTT. Encoded protein: CASSYGTGENQPQHF.

Ten or more counts support this clone. This sequence joins TRBV6-4 and TRBJ2-3; 11 nucleotides line up with TRBD1. With 4 bases clipped from V and 6 bases from J, the junction kept 3 bases outside the gene matches. From germline, CDR1 is MRHNA and CDR2 SNTAGT. This CDR3 has 14 residues. CDR3 sequence (DNA): TGTGCCAGCAGTGGGACAGGGGGCCCCGATACGCAGTATTTT. Translated, it gives CASSGTGGPDTQYF.

V and J are TRBV15 and TRBJ2-1; D is perhaps TRBD1 (6 bases). Germline CDR1 LNHNV, CDR2 YYDKDF (reference sequence). Trimming stripped 0 bases from V and 6 bases from J, with 15 bases between. The CDR3 has 16 amino acids. The CDR3 DNA reads as TGTGCCACCAGCAGAGATCCAGTGGTCAGGGGCAATGAGCAGTTCTTC. This encodes CATSRDPVVRGNEQFF.

This clone appeared a few times. V gene TRBV7-2 combines with J gene TRBJ1-4, with 9 bases fitting TRBD1. The CDR3 sequence is 16 residues long. Unmatched junction bases numbered 4, after V lost 0 bases and J lost 5 bases. Germline V gives CDR1 SGHTA, CDR2 FQGNSA. DNA for the CDR3: TGTGCCAGCAGCTTAGCGGGGACAGGGCCCAATGAAAAACTGTTTTTT. Its protein product is CASSLAGTGPNEKLFF.

Turning to this clone: The sample carries other DNA sequences with the same CDR3. The rearrangement joins TRBV24-1 to TRBJ2-1, with a tentative D call TRBD1 (6 bases). The CDR3 sequence is 14 residues long. CDR1 and CDR2 (germline): KGHDR, SFDVKD. V lost 5 bases and J lost 0, with 7 bases in between. CDR3 amino acids: CATSGGGSYNEQFF. In nucleotides, the CDR3 is TGTGCCACCAGTGGAGGGGGCTCCTACAATGAGCAGTTCTTC.

This chain links TRBV7-2 with TRBJ1-6; 8 nucleotides align to TRBD1. The J segment lost 10 bases and the V segment lost 5 bases, leaving 10 bases of the junction unmatched. The length of the CDR3 is 15 residues. Germline values: CDR1 SGHTA, CDR2 FQGNSA. Here the CDR3 DNA reads TGTGCCAGCAGCATTATGGGCAGGGGGCAGTCACCCCTCCACTTT. It specifies CASSIMGRGQSPLHF.

This clone was seen once. The chain employs TRBV27 and TRBJ1-1; D perhaps matches TRBD1 (6 bases). Trimming pared 8 bases from V and 0 bases from J, leaving 22 bases between. There are 17 residues in the CDR3. Germline assignment: CDR1 MNHEY and CDR2 SMNVEV (reference sequence). CDR3 sequence (DNA): TGTGCCAGCCGCGAGCGGGGGGCTGGGGGAATGAACACTGAAGCTTTCTTT. Its protein is CASRERGAGGMNTEAFF.

The rearrangement uses TRBV11-3 and TRBJ1-1; possible D gene TRBD1, 6 bases. Deletions cut 7 bases from V and 3 bases from J, with 6 bases between. Germline lookup yields CDR1 SGHNT and CDR2 YENEEA. The CDR3 spans 11 residues. CDR3 DNA sequence: TGTGCCAGCAAGGGGGACACTGAAGCTTTCTTT. Protein: CASKGDTEAFF.

The chain joins TRBV5-8 to TRBJ1-2, with 7 positions matching TRBD1. This CDR3 region has 13 residues. Germline CDR1 SGHTS, CDR2 YDEGEE. The V segment lost 4 bases and the J segment 4 bases; nucleotides outside the gene matches: 4. The CDR3 sequence: CASSTGQTYGYTF. The DNA of the CDR3 is TGTGCCAGCAGCACGGGACAGACCTATGGCTACACCTTC.

The chain carries TRBV19 and TRBJ1-2; D is possibly TRBD1 (6 bases). Per germline, CDR1 LNHDA and CDR2 SQIVND (reference sequence). V lost 3 bases and J 0 bases, leaving 11 bases between the germline ends. The CDR3 is 15 amino acids. The CDR3: CASSIVGTTNYGYTF. Here the CDR3 DNA reads TGTGCCAGTAGTATCGTTGGGACAACTAACTATGGCTACACCTTC.

The rearrangement links TRBV7-3 to TRBJ2-2; 9 bases fit TRBD1. This CDR3 has 17 residues. With 0 bases clipped from V and 5 bases from J, the junction kept 7 bases outside the gene matches. Germline CDR1 reads SGHTA; CDR2 reads FQGTGA. The CDR3 loop reads CASSLTTGGQGTGELFF. CDR3 nucleotides: TGTGCCAGCAGCTTAACAACGGGAGGACAGGGGACCGGGGAGCTGTTTTTT.

Sample share makes this clone medium-sized. The CDR3 DNA is TGCGCCAGCAGCGAGACTAGCGGGAGAGCATTGTACTTC. As protein: CASSETSGRALYF. The chain recombines TRBV10-1 with TRBJ2-7; 12 bases are shared with TRBD2. CDR1 and CDR2 (germline): WNHNN, SYGVQD (reference sequence). V gave up 6 bases and J gave up 12 bases; unmatched junction bases: 9. This CDR3 is 13 amino acids long.

The chain carries TRBV5-6 and TRBJ1-5, with unresolved D. CDR3 length equals 13 residues. V lost 2 bases, J lost 6 bases, and 9 bases lay in between. CDR1 SGHDT and CDR2 YYEEEE come from the germline V gene. The CDR3 DNA sequence: TGTGCCAGCAGCTTTGAGGGTCGTCAGCCCCAGCATTTT. It yields the protein CASSFEGRQPQHF.

This clone was found a few times. The rearrangement uses TRBV5-8 and TRBJ2-1, with D perhaps matching TRBD2 (5 bases). The CDR3 loop spans 15 amino acids. V was cut by 0 bases and J by 7 bases, with 14 bases left in between. Germline V lookup: CDR1 SGHTS, CDR2 YDEGEE. For the CDR3, the DNA is TGTGCCAGCAGCTTGGCCATTCGGTCGGGGAATGAGCAGTTCTTC. Protein sequence: CASSLAIRSGNEQFF.

This sequence joins TRBV28 and TRBJ2-5, with D maybe TRBD1 (6 bases). V lost 3 bases to trimming and J lost 7 bases, with 9 bases between them. The CDR3 extends over 12 amino acids. CDR1 and CDR2 from the germline V gene are MDHEN and SYDVKM. CDR3 DNA sequence: TGTGCCAGCAGTTTCCGAGGGGGGACCCAGTACTTC. This translates into CASSFRGGTQYF.